The T cell receptor beta chain under discussion was sequenced for a study of blood T cell repertoires in COVID-19. TCRdb's copy holds only in-frame clones and misses some; the assay was immunoSEQ multiplex PCR. This table has around 270,000 clones, approximately 89% appearing once. J was trimmed by 5 bases and V by 5 bases; bases with no gene match: 7. Germline V lookup: CDR1 SNHLY, CDR2 FYNNEI. The CDR3 is made up of 15 amino acids. This TCR derives from a woman in her thirties or forties who had been exposed to COVID-19. The chain combines TRBV2 with TRBJ2-5; 11 nucleotides align to TRBD2. The sequenced material came from PBMCs or T cells enriched from blood (not recorded which). The CDR3 reads CASSLSGGASETQYF. The CDR3 DNA follows: TGTGCCAGCAGTCTTAGCGGGGGGGCTTCGGAGACCCAGTACTTC.